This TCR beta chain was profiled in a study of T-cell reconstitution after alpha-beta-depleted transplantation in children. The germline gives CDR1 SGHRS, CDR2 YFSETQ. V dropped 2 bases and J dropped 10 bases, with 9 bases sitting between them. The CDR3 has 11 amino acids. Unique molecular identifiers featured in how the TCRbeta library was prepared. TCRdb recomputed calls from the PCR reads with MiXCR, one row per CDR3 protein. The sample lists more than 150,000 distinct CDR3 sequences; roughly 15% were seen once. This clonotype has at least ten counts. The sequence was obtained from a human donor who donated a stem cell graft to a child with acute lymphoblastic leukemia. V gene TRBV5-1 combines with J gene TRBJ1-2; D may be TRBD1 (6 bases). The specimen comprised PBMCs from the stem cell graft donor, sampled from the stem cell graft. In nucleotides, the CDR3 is TGCGCCAGCAGCTTAGGGGGGACCTACACCTTC. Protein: CASSLGGTYTF.